Each of the 29 T cell receptor beta chains below was sequenced from the same sample in a study of blood T cell repertoires in COVID-19. Libraries were prepared by immunoSEQ multiplex PCR; TCRdb keeps only in-frame clonotypes and omits some of them. The profile shows fewer than 250,000 clones, around four fifths of them singletons. Sequencing used peripheral blood. The receptors here all came from a man in his sixties with COVID-19, enrolled during active disease.

The V and J genes are TRBV18 and TRBJ1-1; TRBD1 aligns across 11 bases. The CDR3 consists of 14 residues. V shed 3 bases, J shed 4 bases, and the junction held 1 base outside the gene matches. Germline V gene lookup returns CDR1 KGHSH and CDR2 LQKENI. As DNA, the CDR3 is TGTGCCAGCTCACCGGACAGGGGGCTCACTGAAGCTTTCTTT. Translated, it gives CASSPDRGLTEAFF.

This chain uses TRBV25-1 with TRBJ1-1, with 7 bases lining up with TRBD1. The CDR3 loop spans 16 amino acids. Germline V gives CDR1 MGHDK, CDR2 SYGVNS. J lost 5 bases, V lost 5 bases, and 14 bases had no gene match. The CDR3 DNA reads as TGTGCCAGCAGTCCCGCGGGGAAGGGGGCTTATACTGAAGCTTTCTTT. Amino acids: CASSPAGKGAYTEAFF.

The chain employs TRBV5-4 and TRBJ1-2, with 7 bases that match TRBD1. V shed 2 bases, J shed 8 bases, and the junction held 6 bases outside the gene matches. The germline V gene has CDR1 SGHNT and CDR2 YYREEE (reference sequence). The length of the CDR3 is 13 residues. The CDR3 sequence: CASSLGTERGYTF. In DNA form, the CDR3 reads TGTGCCAGCAGCTTAGGGACAGAGAGGGGCTACACCTTC.

The count of this clone is one. The rearrangement joins TRBV14 to TRBJ1-1; 9 nucleotides align to TRBD1. The junction had 7 bases not matched to a gene; V was cut back by 4 bases and J by 4 bases. Germline V gene lookup returns CDR1 SGHDN and CDR2 FVKESK. CDR3 length: 15 amino acids. CDR3 in amino acids: CASSRWTGAGTEAFF. The CDR3 DNA sequence: TGTGCCAGCAGCCGTTGGACAGGGGCGGGCACTGAAGCTTTCTTT.

The genes are TRBV7-9 and TRBJ2-7, with a weak D call TRBD1 (6 bases). The CDR3 extends over 13 amino acids. V was shortened by 6 bases and J by 6 bases, with 15 bases between the two germline ends. CDR1 is SEHNR, CDR2 FQNEAQ, per germline (reference sequence). As DNA, the CDR3 is TGTGCCAGCAGGACATTACAGGGCCTCGAGCAGTACTTC. Amino acids: CASRTLQGLEQYF.

The rearrangement links TRBV29-1 to TRBJ1-1; D uncertain. Trimming pared 4 bases from V and 1 base from J, leaving 16 bases between. The CDR3 has 15 residues. Germline V gives CDR1 SQVTM, CDR2 ANQGSEA. The CDR3 reads CSVVGRTRRNTEAFF. CDR3 DNA: TGCAGCGTTGTAGGTAGGACTCGACGGAACACTGAAGCTTTCTTT.

This chain joins TRBV4-3 and TRBJ1-5, with TRBD1 matching 7 bases. The V and J ends lost 4 bases and 0 bases, in that order; junction bases with no gene match: 6. Germline V gives CDR1 LGHNA, CDR2 YSLEER. This CDR3 spans 16 amino acids. CDR3 loop: CASSLDRAYSNQPQHF. The CDR3 DNA reads TGCGCCAGCAGCCTTGACAGGGCCTATAGCAATCAGCCCCAGCATTTT.

The chain carries TRBV12-3 or TRBV12-4 and TRBJ1-2; 8 bases are shared with TRBD1. The V segment lost 7 bases and the J segment 8 bases; nucleotides outside the gene matches: 9. The CDR3 runs to 13 residues. In DNA, the CDR3 is TGTGCCAGCACCCCCGACAGGGGAGTCGGCTACACCTTC. Residues: CASTPDRGVGYTF.

This chain links TRBV27 with TRBJ1-1, with D perhaps matching TRBD1 (6 bases). V was shortened by 5 bases and J by 6 bases, with 13 bases between the two germline ends. Germline CDR1 is MNHEY and CDR2 is SMNVEV (reference sequence). The CDR3 covers 13 residues. The CDR3 loop reads CASSPTGLAEAFF. The CDR3 DNA follows: TGTGCCAGCAGTCCCACAGGGTTGGCTGAAGCTTTCTTT.

The chain uses TRBV5-1 and TRBJ2-7, with D tentatively TRBD1 (6 bases). The CDR3 consists of 14 residues. Trimming left V 3 bases short and J 5 bases short, with 15 bases between. Germline V lookup: CDR1 SGHRS, CDR2 YFSETQ. The CDR3 is CASSSWDMGDEQYF. In DNA, the CDR3 is TGCGCCAGCAGCTCCTGGGACATGGGGGACGAGCAGTACTTC.

CDR3 region: CASSQAREQFF. CDR3 DNA sequence: TGTGCCAGCAGCCAAGCTAGGGAGCAGTTCTTC. The chain couples TRBV3-1 (or the pseudogene TRBV3-2) to TRBJ2-1, with unresolved D. The V end lost 1 base, the J end lost 10 bases, and 5 bases lay between the germline ends. This CDR3 contains 11 residues. CDR1 is LGHDT and CDR2 is YNNKEL in the germline V gene (reference sequence).

The chain uses TRBV7-9 and TRBJ2-7; TRBD1 matches 7 bases. V trimming: 3 bases; J trimming: 0 bases; junction bases outside the gene matches: 2. The length of the CDR3 is 14 residues. The germline V gene has CDR1 SEHNR and CDR2 FQNEAQ (reference sequence). This CDR3 reads CASSLDRTSYEQYF. CDR3 DNA: TGTGCCAGCAGCTTGGACAGGACCTCCTACGAGCAGTACTTC.

This sequence joins TRBV28 and TRBJ1-5; tentatively, D is TRBD1 (5 bases). The V end was cut by 8 bases, the J end by 2 bases, with 10 bases between. CDR3 length: 13 residues. Germline-derived CDR1 and CDR2 are MDHEN and SYDVKM. The CDR3 bases are TGTGCCAGCGAGGGAGGGGGCAATCAGCCCCAGCATTTT. As protein: CASEGGGNQPQHF.

This clone was observed a few times. The same CDR3 also results from other DNA sequences found in this sample. This sequence joins TRBV30 and TRBJ1-3; D is unresolved. This CDR3 is built from 13 residues. V gave up 1 base and J gave up 1 base, with 5 bases separating them. In germline, CDR1 is GTSNPN, CDR2 SVGIG (reference sequence). CDR3 sequence (DNA): TGTGCCTGGAGTGGGCATTCTGGAAACACCATATATTTT. It translates to CAWSGHSGNTIYF.

The genes are TRBV9 and TRBJ2-7; D possibly corresponds to TRBD1 (6 bases). Germline V lookup: CDR1 SGDLS, CDR2 YYNGEE. The CDR3 consists of 15 residues. V lost 4 bases and J lost 3, with 17 bases in between. CDR3 sequence: CASSPRGTSRYEQYF. In DNA form, the CDR3 reads TGTGCCAGCAGCCCGAGGGGGACATCCCGCTACGAGCAGTACTTC.

The V and J genes are TRBV5-1 and TRBJ2-7; the match to TRBD2 covers 8 bases. J lost 9 bases, V lost 0 bases, and 8 bases had no gene match. CDR1 is SGHRS and CDR2 is YFSETQ in the germline V gene. This CDR3 spans 14 amino acids. The CDR3 DNA is TGCGCCAGCAGCTTGGATTCAGCGGGAGTCAGGCAGTACTTC. Protein product: CASSLDSAGVRQYF. The variable domain in full, completed from reference TRBV5-1 and TRBJ2-7, reads KAGVTQTPRYLIKTRGQQVTLSCSPISGHRSVSWYQQTPGQGLQFLFEYFSETQRNKGNFPGRFSGRQFSNSRSEMNVSTLELGDSALYLCASSLDSAGVRQYFGPGTRLTVT.

V gene TRBV15 combines with J gene TRBJ1-1; possible D gene TRBD1, 5 bases. V lost 5 bases and J 1 base, leaving 11 bases between the germline ends. Germline lookup yields CDR1 LNHNV and CDR2 YYDKDF (reference sequence). The CDR3 totals 14 residues. The CDR3 here is CATSGGSGNTEAFF. As DNA, the CDR3 is TGTGCCACCAGCGGGGGGTCAGGGAACACTGAAGCTTTCTTT.

This sequence joins TRBV11-3 and TRBJ2-3; no definite D call. Germline V gives CDR1 SGHNT, CDR2 YENEEA. Trimming cost V 4 bases and J 4 bases, with 15 bases left between them. The CDR3 has 15 amino acids. The CDR3 sequence: CASSSRTGSSDTQYF. CDR3 in DNA: TGTGCCAGCAGCTCTCGCACCGGGTCTTCAGATACGCAGTATTTT.

The J gene is TRBJ1-1, the V gene TRBV6-2 or TRBV6-3; 12 nucleotides align to TRBD1. V dropped 0 bases and J dropped 3; count of bases not matched to a gene: 14. CDR3 length equals 20 residues. CDR1 and CDR2 from the germline V gene are MNHEY and SVGEGT. The DNA of the CDR3 is TGTGCCAGCAGTTACTCAGGGACAGGGGGCGTTTTGGGCCGTTACACTGAAGCTTTCTTT. Amino acids: CASSYSGTGGVLGRYTEAFF.

V and J are TRBV20-1 and TRBJ2-3, with a tentative D call TRBD1 (6 bases). CDR1 DFQATT and CDR2 SNEGSKA come from the germline V gene (reference sequence). V shed 4 bases and J shed 6 bases, with 8 bases lying between them. This CDR3 region has 11 residues. The CDR3 reads CSAIQGDTQYF. The CDR3 DNA reads as TGCAGTGCTATTCAGGGGGATACGCAGTATTTT.

This chain joins TRBV7-9 and TRBJ1-2; tentatively, D is TRBD1 (5 bases). This CDR3 comprises 15 residues. Trimming took off 5 bases at V and 4 bases at J, with 17 bases between the two ends. Germline-derived CDR1 and CDR2 are SEHNR and FQNEAQ (reference sequence). The CDR3 here is CASSIGHVSFYGYTF. CDR3 coding DNA: TGTGCCAGCAGCATCGGACACGTAAGCTTCTATGGCTACACCTTC.

The CDR3 loop is CASRRDRGGNEKLFF. In nucleotides, the CDR3 is TGTGCCAGCAGGCGCGACAGGGGGGGGAATGAAAAACTGTTTTTT. The rearrangement joins TRBV11-2 to TRBJ1-4; TRBD1 aligns across 9 bases. The CDR3 contains 15 residues. CDR1 is SGHAT and CDR2 is FQNNGV in the germline V gene. The V gene end was trimmed by 6 bases and the J gene end by 5 bases; junction bases not matched to a gene: 7.

CDR3 protein: CASSRRASGSPYEQYF. In DNA form, the CDR3 reads TGTGCCAGTAGCCGACGGGCTAGCGGGAGCCCCTACGAGCAGTACTTC. The chain is built from TRBV19 and TRBJ2-7, with 10 bases lining up with TRBD2. Germline V gene sequence: CDR1 LNHDA, CDR2 SQIVND (reference sequence). The CDR3 is made up of 16 amino acids. The junction had 10 bases not matched to a gene; V was cut back by 6 bases and J by 2 bases.

This clone was seen a single time. The chain combines TRBV7-2 with TRBJ2-7; the D gene is possibly TRBD2 (6 bases). V dropped 6 bases and J dropped 6 bases, with 15 bases sitting between them. The length of the CDR3 is 13 residues. Germline V gene data show CDR1 as SGHTA and CDR2 as FQGNSA. The CDR3 protein is CASRMDGGSEQYF. Here the CDR3 DNA reads TGTGCCAGCAGAATGGACGGGGGATCCGAGCAGTACTTC. Full variable domain (missing parts from reference TRBV7-2 and TRBJ2-7): GAGVSQSPSNKVTEKGKDVELRCDPISGHTALYWYRQSLGQGLEFLIYFQGNSAPDKSGLPSDRFSAERTGGSVSTLTIQRTQQEDSAVYLCASRMDGGSEQYFGPGTRLTVT.

This sequence joins TRBV2 and TRBJ1-6, with D unclear. Germline loops: CDR1 SNHLY, CDR2 FYNNEI. Trimming pared 7 bases from V and 3 bases from J, leaving 7 bases between. The CDR3 spans 13 residues. The CDR3 DNA follows: TGTGCCAGCACCCAGCGCTATAATTCACCCCTCCACTTT. Protein: CASTQRYNSPLHF.

The chain couples TRBV5-5 to TRBJ2-1; TRBD1 is a possible D gene (5 bases). CDR1 and CDR2 from the germline V gene are SGHKS and YYEKEE (reference sequence). The CDR3 contains 12 residues. Trimming shortened V by 4 bases and J by 8 bases, and 10 bases separated the two germline ends. This chain's CDR3 is CASSLQGHEQFF. CDR3 nucleotides: TGTGCCAGCAGCCTGCAGGGCCATGAGCAGTTCTTC.

V usage is TRBV7-6 and J usage is TRBJ2-1; 13 bases align to TRBD2. Trimming cost V 4 bases and J 10 bases; bases outside gene matches: 7. The CDR3 is made up of 15 amino acids. The germline V gene has CDR1 SGHVS and CDR2 FNYEAQ. CDR3 residues: CASSWTGTSGTEQFF. For the CDR3, the DNA is TGTGCCAGCAGCTGGACCGGGACTAGCGGGACCGAGCAGTTCTTC. Supplemented by reference TRBV7-6 and TRBJ2-1, the full variable domain reads GAGVSQSPRYKVTKRGQDVALRCDPISGHVSLYWYRQALGQGPEFLTYFNYEAQQDKSGLPNDRFSAERPEGSISTLTIQRTEQRDSAMYRCASSWTGTSGTEQFFGPGTRLTVL.

The chain links TRBV7-9 to TRBJ1-1; TRBD1 agrees at 9 bases. V lost 5 bases, J lost 0 bases, and 4 bases stayed unmatched. This CDR3 spans 15 amino acids. Per germline, CDR1 SEHNR and CDR2 FQNEAQ (reference sequence). CDR3 residues: CASSLRTGVNTEAFF. CDR3 DNA: TGTGCCAGCAGCCTCCGGACAGGGGTGAACACTGAAGCTTTCTTT.

The chain has TRBV12-3 or TRBV12-4 and TRBJ1-2; possibly TRBD1 for D (6 bases). Trimming removed 3 bases from V and 7 bases from J, with 9 bases in between. There are 12 residues in the CDR3. CDR3 in amino acids: CASSFQGPGYTF. For the CDR3, the DNA is TGTGCCAGCAGTTTCCAGGGGCCTGGCTACACCTTC.